Listed below are T cell receptor beta chains from one sample, sequenced in a study of blood T cell repertoires in COVID-19. Some clones are missing from TCRdb's copy, which holds only in-frame ones; the method was immunoSEQ multiplex PCR. The top ten hold around 3.1% of the sample, which has approximately 190,000 clones, roughly 84% seen once. Input material: PBMCs or T cells enriched from blood (not recorded which). The source is a woman aged 25-40 years who had been exposed to COVID-19. Both conserved end residues are part of each CDR3. D genes are given only for firm matches. Not every row has a clone size; where given, it reads once, few, many or a size class.

j_call	clone_size	d_call	cdr3_length	v_call	cdr3_aa	cdr3_nt
TRBJ1-2	NA	NA	13	TRBV6-5	CASSSGLLYGYTF	TGTGCCAGCAGTTCTGGACTGCTCTATGGCTACACCTTC
TRBJ2-7	NA	TRBD1	14	TRBV2	CASSGQGGLYEQYF	TGTGCCAGCTCAGGACAGGGGGGTCTTTACGAGCAGTACTTC
TRBJ1-2	few	NA	14	TRBV11-2	CASSITAGTGGYTF	TGTGCCAGCAGCATAACAGCGGGGACGGGAGGCTACACCTTC
TRBJ1-6	NA	NA	13	TRBV27	CASSLSIGSPLHF	TGTGCCAGCAGTTTATCGATCGGTTCACCCCTCCACTTT
TRBJ1-1	NA	TRBD1	16	TRBV5-4	CASSLGPDRVAPEAFF	TGTGCCAGCAGCTTGGGGCCAGACAGGGTGGCGCCTGAAGCTTTCTTT
TRBJ1-1	NA	NA	15	TRBV4-1	CASSLVPRSDTEAFF	TGCGCCAGCAGCCTCGTACCACGGTCGGACACTGAAGCTTTCTTT
TRBJ1-6	few	NA	15	TRBV27	CASSLLSDTNSPLHF	TGTGCCAGCAGTTTATTATCGGACACCAATTCACCCCTCCACTTT
TRBJ2-1	NA	TRBD2	16	TRBV7-8	CASSLELAGVGNEQFF	TGTGCCAGCAGCTTAGAACTAGCGGGGGTCGGGAATGAGCAGTTCTTC
TRBJ1-5	few	NA	13	TRBV7-9	CASSLTGEQPQHF	TGTGCCAGCAGCTTGACGGGAGAGCAGCCCCAGCATTTT
TRBJ1-4	NA	TRBD1	15	TRBV7-2	CASSPRTGWGEKLFF	TGTGCCAGCAGCCCCCGGACAGGGTGGGGGGAAAAACTGTTTTTT
TRBJ1-6	NA	TRBD1	15	TRBV6-5	CASSREDRGNSPLHF	TGTGCCAGCAGCCGCGAGGACAGGGGTAATTCACCCCTCCACTTT
TRBJ1-2	NA	TRBD1	11	TRBV20-1	CSARDRLGYTF	TGCAGTGCTAGGGACAGGCTGGGCTACACCTTC
TRBJ2-1	NA	NA	15	TRBV4-1	CASSQGNRGRNEQFF	TGCGCCAGCAGCCAAGGAAACCGGGGGAGGAATGAGCAGTTCTTC
TRBJ2-7	medium-sized	TRBD1	14	TRBV6-5	CASSYSPGGYEQYF	TGTGCCAGCAGTTACTCCCCAGGGGGATACGAGCAGTACTTC
TRBJ1-2	NA	NA	13	TRBV15	CATSSLRDPGYTF	TGTGCCACCAGCAGCCTCAGGGATCCTGGCTACACCTTC
TRBJ2-7	NA	NA	13	TRBV2	CASRSGLLYEQYF	TGTGCCAGCAGGTCGGGACTCCTCTACGAGCAGTACTTC
TRBJ1-1	NA	NA	14	TRBV19	CASSIRADGTEAFF	TGTGCCAGTAGTATCAGGGCCGATGGAACTGAAGCTTTCTTT
TRBJ2-6	NA	NA	13	TRBV25-1	CASSQRANNVLTF	TGTGCCAGCAGTCAGCGGGCGAACAACGTCCTGACTTTC
TRBJ1-1	few	NA	13	TRBV28	CASHRVMNTEAFF	TGTGCCAGTCACAGGGTAATGAACACTGAAGCTTTCTTT
TRBJ2-2	NA	NA	15	TRBV11-2	CASSFNRANTGELFF	TGTGCCAGCAGCTTCAACAGGGCGAACACCGGGGAGCTGTTTTTT
TRBJ2-3	NA	NA	13	TRBV15	CATSVFPADTQYF	TGTGCCACCAGCGTCTTCCCGGCAGATACGCAGTATTTT
TRBJ2-1	NA	NA	16	TRBV19	CASSIFEGWSYNEQFF	TGTGCCAGTAGTATATTTGAGGGTTGGTCCTACAATGAGCAGTTCTTC